This TCR beta chain was profiled in a study of regulatory T cells in long-lasting Graves disease. Study-level points and caveats: Those with persistent disease had in common more public clonotypes (2,741) than new patients (roughly 1,000).

Construction of TCR beta libraries relied on iRepertoire HTBI primers and on Arm-PCR targeting CDR3 regions. From the multiplex PCR reads, TCRdb called clonotypes with MiXCR, one entry per CDR3 protein. The sample holds about 430,000 distinct CDR3 sequences, approximately 15% seen once. This clonotype was detected many times. Its antigen is as yet unknown. Noted time point: newly diagnosed GD, antithyroid drugs for less than 3 months. The TCR library was made from RNA that had been extracted from PBMCs in TRIzol. The length of the CDR3 is 14 residues. Trimming took off 0 bases at V and 0 bases at J, with 8 bases between the two ends. Germline CDR1 GTSNPN, CDR2 SVGIG (reference sequence). This same sample was also taken into another study, of T cells in Graves' hyperthyroidism and ophthalmopathy.

This receptor was identified in a woman aged 40 to 50 with Graves disease. Sequencing was performed on peripheral blood mononuclear cells (PBMCs), taken at new diagnosis, from a patient treated with antithyroid drugs. The rearrangement uses TRBV30 and TRBJ2-5; possibly TRBD1 for D (5 bases). CDR3 DNA: TGTGCCTGGAGTGTACAGGCGTACCAAGAGACCCAGTACTTC. It encodes CAWSVQAYQETQYF.